This T cell receptor beta chain emerged from a study of blood T cells in healthy people across ages. Study-wide results and caveats: There was a strong correlation between TCR beta diversity and naive T cell percentage. Those diversity estimates obtained from one million T cells were thought to be underestimates.

Germline V gene sequence: CDR1 SGHRS, CDR2 YFSETQ. The CDR3 runs to 16 residues. PCR was performed a second time for roughly 7 to 11 cycles using a sample-barcoded 5' primer and a J-beta primer mix. TCRdb used MiXCR to reprocess the 5' RACE reads, holding one entry per CDR3 protein. The sample includes about 290,000 distinct CDR3 sequences, 25% to 30% of them seen just once. Worth noting for this clonotype: Its antigen is not identified. A read error may account for a junction end that differs from germline.

V gene TRBV5-1 combines with J gene TRBJ2-3, with 14 bases matching TRBD2. The TCR was taken from a woman aged 65 to 85 in good health. The source material was blood. CDR3 sequence: CASTRTSGGTTDTQYF. In DNA form, the CDR3 reads TGCGCCAGCACCCGGACTAGCGGGGGGACCACAGATACCCAGTATTTT.